The 11 T cell receptor beta chains below come from one sample, sequenced in a study of OX40 agonist ivuxolimab in advanced cancers. Produced via immunoSEQ multiplex PCR; TCRdb's table is partial and in-frame only. The sample lists about 70,000 clones; 65% to 90% were seen once. The sequencing used CD4+ or CD8+ T cells sorted from blood, collected in a trial of the OX40 agonist ivuxolimab. Receptors originate from an adult with an advanced solid tumor such as melanoma, head and neck, liver or kidney cancer.

The chain employs TRBV5-8 and TRBJ1-2; D is uncertain. Trimming cost V 0 bases and J 4 bases, with 13 bases left between them. This CDR3 contains 15 residues. Germline loops: CDR1 SGHTS, CDR2 YDEGEE. The CDR3 loop reads CASSLGWGKTYGYTF. CDR3 coding DNA: TGTGCCAGCAGCTTGGGGTGGGGAAAGACCTATGGCTACACCTTC.

The chain's CDR3 is CASSQTGGDTEAFF. CDR3 nucleotides: TGTGCCAGCAGCCAGACAGGTGGAGACACTGAAGCTTTCTTT. V usage is TRBV9 and J usage is TRBJ1-1; D perhaps matches TRBD1 (6 bases). CDR3 length: 14 residues. V was clipped by 4 bases and J by 3 bases, with 13 bases between them. Germline V gene sequence: CDR1 SGDLS, CDR2 YYNGEE.

This chain uses TRBV10-3 with TRBJ2-7, with no clear D. Germline V gene sequence: CDR1 ENHRY, CDR2 SYGVKD. The CDR3 runs 15 residues. The V end lost 6 bases, the J end lost 0 bases, and 15 bases lay between the germline ends. In DNA form, the CDR3 reads TGTGCCATCAGGAAGACTCTGGCCAGCTCCTACGAGCAGTACTTC. Its protein is CAIRKTLASSYEQYF.

The CDR3 DNA follows: TGTGCCATCAGTGCACCCCTCGGACAGGGGCGCCGGAACACTGAAGCTTTCTTT. It translates to CAISAPLGQGRRNTEAFF. The genes are TRBV10-3 and TRBJ1-1, with 9 bases aligning to TRBD1. CDR1 and CDR2 from the germline V gene are ENHRY and SYGVKD. V shed 4 bases, J shed 1 base, and the junction held 13 bases outside the gene matches. This CDR3 spans 18 amino acids.

This chain links TRBV6-1 with TRBJ1-6, with D tentatively TRBD1 (5 bases). The CDR3 spans 15 residues. The germline V gene encodes CDR1 MNHNS and CDR2 SASEGT. V gave up 2 bases and J gave up 5 bases, with 10 bases separating them. CDR3 protein: CASSEQGSDNSPLHF. In nucleotides, the CDR3 is TGTGCCAGCAGTGAACAGGGAAGCGATAATTCACCCCTCCACTTT.

The J gene is TRBJ1-2, the V gene TRBV10-2, with TRBD1 matching over 7 bases. Germline V lookup: CDR1 WSHSY, CDR2 SAAADI. Trimming took 4 bases from V and 2 from J; bases not matched to a gene: 13. This CDR3 contains 17 residues. The CDR3 reads CASSGRDSGSINYGYTF. The CDR3 DNA reads as TGCGCCAGCAGTGGCCGGGACAGCGGATCTATAAACTATGGCTACACCTTC.

V usage is TRBV13 and J usage is TRBJ2-1; TRBD2 matches 14 bases. The length of the CDR3 is 18 residues. Germline-derived CDR1 and CDR2 are PRHDT and FYEKMQ (reference sequence). The junction had 10 bases not matched to a gene; V was cut back by 6 bases and J by 3 bases. CDR3 sequence reads: CASSGTSGGIFYYNEQFF. In nucleotides, the CDR3 is TGTGCCAGCAGTGGGACTAGCGGGGGAATCTTCTACTACAATGAGCAGTTCTTC.

The J gene is TRBJ2-7, the V gene TRBV19; 8 nucleotides line up with TRBD1. The CDR3 contains 16 residues. Germline V CDR1 and CDR2: LNHDA, SQIVND (reference sequence). Trimming took 4 bases from V and 3 from J; bases not matched to a gene: 11. Here the CDR3 DNA reads TGTGCCAGTAGTACGCCCCCCTCAGGGGGCATCTACGAGCAGTACTTC. Translating gives CASSTPPSGGIYEQYF.

CDR3 loop: CASSYPSAEQFF. The CDR3 DNA is TGTGCCAGCAGTTACCCATCAGCTGAGCAGTTCTTC. This sequence joins TRBV6-5 and TRBJ2-1; D not resolved. Germline CDR1 and CDR2: MNHEY and SVGAGI. CDR3 length: 12 amino acids. Trimming took off 2 bases at V and 9 bases at J, with 8 bases between the two ends.

The V call is TRBV5-1, the J call TRBJ2-3; no reliable D call. Germline assignment: CDR1 SGHRS and CDR2 YFSETQ. The CDR3 loop spans 16 amino acids. V lost 2 bases to trimming and J lost 1 base, with 14 bases between them. CDR3: CASSFGRNGGTDTQYF. In DNA, the CDR3 is TGCGCCAGCAGCTTCGGGCGCAATGGGGGCACAGATACGCAGTATTTT.

The chain combines TRBV6-5 with TRBJ2-7, with D possibly being TRBD2 (6 bases). This CDR3 has 16 residues. Germline loops: CDR1 MNHEY, CDR2 SVGAGI. V lost 2 bases and J 2 bases, leaving 16 bases between the germline ends. CDR3 sequence: CASSYAPLATTYEQYF. The CDR3 bases are TGTGCCAGCAGTTACGCCCCCCTAGCGACAACCTACGAGCAGTACTTC.